The 19 T cell receptor beta chains in this list originate from one sample, sequenced in a study of glioma-infiltrating T cells after dendritic cell vaccination. Repertoires were generated with immunoSEQ multiplex PCR, while TCRdb's copy carries only in-frame clones and drops some. The sample includes approximately 60,000 clones, about 89% seen only once; the top ten take around a tenth. The time point is: after dendritic cell vaccination, including at tumor progression/relapse. The material sequenced was blood, taken after dendritic cell vaccination. The receptors originated from a human donor with glioblastoma.

The chain uses TRBV4-2 and TRBJ1-1; D may be TRBD1 (5 bases). V was shortened by 0 bases and J by 3 bases, with 14 bases between the two germline ends. In germline, CDR1 is LGHNA, CDR2 YNFKEQ. This CDR3 has 16 amino acids. The CDR3: CASSQDMTEDHTEAFF. The DNA of the CDR3 is TGTGCCAGCAGCCAAGATATGACAGAGGACCACACTGAAGCTTTCTTT.

The J gene is TRBJ2-7, the V gene TRBV11-3; TRBD2 matches 8 bases. The CDR3 covers 17 residues. The V segment lost 1 base and the J segment 0 bases; nucleotides outside the gene matches: 8. Germline CDR1 SGHNT, CDR2 YENEEA. CDR3 coding DNA: TGTGCCAGCAGCTTAGGTGCCCTCCGGGAGGGCTCCTACGAGCAGTACTTC. This sequence encodes CASSLGALREGSYEQYF.

V and J are TRBV18 and TRBJ2-1; TRBD1 matches at 7 bases. This CDR3 contains 15 residues. V shed 6 bases and J 7 bases; nucleotides not matched to a gene: 12. Germline CDR1 and CDR2: KGHSH and LQKENI. The CDR3 loop is CASSRQGVTGNEQFF. CDR3 bases: TGTGCCAGCTCTCGCCAGGGGGTCACCGGAAATGAGCAGTTCTTC.

The rearrangement links TRBV4-3 to TRBJ2-2, with 8 positions matching TRBD1. V lost 3 bases and J lost 4; bases outside the gene matches: 7. Germline V gene lookup returns CDR1 LGHNA and CDR2 YSLEER. The CDR3 runs to 16 residues. The CDR3 here is CASSQKTGVGTGELFF. DNA of the CDR3: TGCGCCAGCAGCCAGAAGACAGGGGTAGGCACCGGGGAGCTGTTTTTT.

This chain uses TRBV9 with TRBJ2-5; D possibly corresponds to TRBD1 (7 bases). From germline, CDR1 is SGDLS and CDR2 YYNGEE. Trimming took 0 bases from V and 5 from J, leaving 11 bases between them. The CDR3 totals 14 residues. CDR3 in amino acids: CASSVAGGLETQYF. CDR3 in DNA: TGTGCCAGCAGCGTAGCAGGGGGGTTGGAGACCCAGTACTTC.

The chain links TRBV13 to TRBJ1-2; 9 bases match TRBD1. Looked up from germline, CDR1 is PRHDT and CDR2 is FYEKMQ (reference sequence). The CDR3 loop spans 15 amino acids. V was pared by 5 bases and J by 2 bases, with 6 bases of the junction left unmatched. The CDR3 bases are TGTGCCAGCAGCCGGCAGACAGGGGGAAACTATGGCTACACCTTC. Translation: CASSRQTGGNYGYTF.

This clone occurred a few times. The chain employs TRBV6-6 and TRBJ1-2; 7 bases fit TRBD1. V lost 1 base and J lost 5; bases outside the gene matches: 7. Germline V gene data show CDR1 as MNHNY and CDR2 as SVGAGI (reference sequence). This CDR3 is 15 amino acids long. Here the CDR3 reads CASSYLKTGFYGYTF. CDR3 DNA: TGTGCCAGCAGTTACTTAAAGACAGGGTTTTATGGCTACACCTTC.

This clone is a singleton in its sample. For the CDR3, the DNA is TGCGCCAGCAGCTTAGACAGCTTGGGAGATACGCAGTATTTT. Translated: CASSLDSLGDTQYF. The chain uses TRBV5-1 and TRBJ2-3; weak D call: TRBD1 (5 bases). The V and J ends lost 2 bases and 5 bases respectively, with 12 bases between them. In germline, CDR1 is SGHRS, CDR2 YFSETQ. The CDR3 extends over 14 amino acids.

This clone showed up just a few times. The chain has TRBV11-2 and TRBJ1-1, with D unresolved. Trimming pared 0 bases from V and 5 bases from J, leaving 10 bases between. This CDR3 spans 14 amino acids. CDR1 is SGHAT and CDR2 is FQNNGV in the germline V gene. CDR3 sequence (DNA): TGTGCCAGCAGCTTAGAGGCGGGTCCGACTGAAGCTTTCTTT. It codes for CASSLEAGPTEAFF.

The gene calls are TRBV27 and TRBJ2-2, with 10 nucleotides matching TRBD1. This CDR3 has 14 residues. Germline CDR1 is MNHEY and CDR2 is SMNVEV (reference sequence). Losses at the gene ends were 7 bases for V and 6 bases for J; bases not matched to a gene: 5. Here the CDR3 reads CASTDRGMAGELFF. DNA of the CDR3: TGTGCCAGCACGGACAGGGGGATGGCCGGGGAGCTGTTTTTT.

This sequence joins TRBV18 and TRBJ2-3, with a possible D match to TRBD2 (5 bases). CDR1 KGHSH and CDR2 LQKENI come from the germline V gene. This CDR3 region has 15 residues. V was pared by 1 base and J by 2 bases, with 10 bases between. The CDR3 sequence is CASSPRGDHTDTQYF. CDR3 nucleotide sequence: TGTGCCAGCTCACCACGGGGAGACCACACAGATACGCAGTATTTT.

The rearrangement links TRBV7-9 to TRBJ1-5, with TRBD1 identical over 7 bases. CDR3 length: 15 amino acids. V shed 4 bases and J 6 bases; nucleotides not matched to a gene: 9. In germline, CDR1 is SEHNR, CDR2 FQNEAQ (reference sequence). The CDR3 protein is CASSSGTEKGQPQHF. The CDR3 region has the DNA TGTGCCAGCAGCTCGGGGACAGAGAAAGGTCAGCCCCAGCATTTT.

This sequence joins TRBV6-6 and TRBJ2-2; 7 nucleotides agree with TRBD1. The trim removed 6 bases at V and 2 bases at J, leaving 9 bases unmatched. The CDR3 runs 16 residues. CDR1 and CDR2 from the germline V gene are MNHNY and SVGAGI (reference sequence). CDR3 bases: TGTGCCAGCAGCCAGGGACAGACCTTAAACACCGGGGAGCTGTTTTTT. This codes for CASSQGQTLNTGELFF.

The V gene is TRBV7-9, the J gene TRBJ2-2; perhaps TRBD1 as D (6 bases). Between the trimmed V and J ends, which lost 3 bases and 7 bases, there was a span of 15 bases. This CDR3 is built from 15 residues. Germline-derived CDR1 and CDR2 are SEHNR and FQNEAQ (reference sequence). The CDR3 DNA sequence: TGTGCCAGCAGCTTCACTGGGGGCGAAATCGGGGAGCTGTTTTTT. Translating it yields CASSFTGGEIGELFF.

The chain links TRBV4-2 to TRBJ1-1; TRBD1 agrees at 8 bases. Germline V lookup: CDR1 LGHNA, CDR2 YNFKEQ. V was clipped by 1 base and J by 2 bases; unmatched bases: 3. This CDR3 is 15 amino acids long. In DNA, the CDR3 is TGTGCCAGCAGCCAAGTTGGGACAGGAAACACTGAAGCTTTCTTT. Translating it yields CASSQVGTGNTEAFF.

The rearrangement joins TRBV2 to TRBJ2-2; D may be TRBD2 (6 bases). There are 13 residues in the CDR3. Trimming removed 5 bases at V and 8 bases at J, with 12 bases between. Per germline, CDR1 SNHLY and CDR2 FYNNEI. CDR3 sequence (DNA): TGTGCCAGCAGTCTGGGACTTCCGGGGGAGCTGTTTTTT. This sequence encodes CASSLGLPGELFF. The complete variable domain, with remaining parts taken from reference TRBV2 and TRBJ2-2, reads EPEVTQTPSHQVTQMGQEVILRCVPISNHLYFYWYRQILGQKVEFLVSFYNNEISEKSEIFDDQFSVERPDGSNFTLKIRSTKLEDSAMYFCASSLGLPGELFFGEGSRLTVL.

The V and J genes are TRBV7-2 and TRBJ2-7; D is ambiguous. V was clipped by 3 bases and J by 3 bases, with 9 bases between them. CDR3 length: 13 amino acids. Germline CDR1 reads SGHTA; CDR2 reads FQGNSA. CDR3 DNA sequence: TGTGCCAGCAGCTTGAGAGAGAGCTACGAGCAGTACTTC. Translating gives CASSLRESYEQYF.

The chain joins TRBV2 to TRBJ1-2, with 10 bases lining up with TRBD1. The CDR3 length is 13 residues. The V segment lost 5 bases and the J segment 8 bases; nucleotides outside the gene matches: 5. CDR1 SNHLY and CDR2 FYNNEI come from the germline V gene. The CDR3 region is CASSRQGARGYTF. The CDR3 nucleotides read TGTGCCAGCAGTCGACAGGGGGCTAGGGGCTACACCTTC. Together with reference TRBV2 and TRBJ1-2, the CDR3 gives the full variable domain: EPEVTQTPSHQVTQMGQEVILRCVPISNHLYFYWYRQILGQKVEFLVSFYNNEISEKSEIFDDQFSVERPDGSNFTLKIRSTKLEDSAMYFCASSRQGARGYTFGSGTRLTVV.

The rearrangement joins TRBV6-6 to TRBJ2-1; 8 bases fit TRBD2. V lost 8 bases and J lost 7; bases outside the gene matches: 7. Germline-derived CDR1 and CDR2 are MNHNY and SVGAGI (reference sequence). This CDR3 has 13 amino acids. The DNA of the CDR3 is TGTGCCAGCGCCCTTCGCGGGGGGAATGAGCAGTTCTTC. Its translation is CASALRGGNEQFF.